These T cell receptor beta chains were read from a single sample in a study of OX40 agonist ivuxolimab in advanced cancers. Using immunoSEQ multiplex PCR, the repertoire was profiled, and TCRdb retains in-frame clones only, with some absent. This table has about 75,000 clones, about 88% appearing once. The sequencing used CD4+ or CD8+ T cells sorted from blood, collected in a trial of the OX40 agonist ivuxolimab. All receptors derive from an adult with an advanced solid tumor such as melanoma, head and neck, liver or kidney cancer. Each CDR3 is given with its conserved first and last residue. Fields, in order: CDR3 length, J gene, D gene, V gene, CDR3 protein, CDR3 DNA. D genes are given only for firm matches.

14 | TRBJ1-2 | TRBD1 | TRBV2 | CASMGQGENYGYTF | TGTGCCAGCATGGGACAGGGAGAGAACTATGGCTACACCTTC
16 | TRBJ2-2 | NA | TRBV27 | CASRPLGTAFTGELFF | TGTGCCAGCAGACCCCTAGGGACCGCCTTCACCGGGGAGCTGTTTTTT
17 | TRBJ1-3 | NA | TRBV5-5 | CASSLWGSPSSGNTIYF | TGTGCCAGCAGCTTATGGGGCAGCCCGAGCTCTGGAAACACCATATATTTT
14 | TRBJ2-5 | NA | TRBV7-2 | CASSFGYGGETQYF | TGTGCCAGCAGCTTCGGCTACGGCGGGGAGACCCAGTACTTC
11 | TRBJ2-1 | NA | TRBV7-9 | CASIRYNEQFF | TGTGCCAGCATACGATACAATGAGCAGTTCTTC
14 | TRBJ2-3 | NA | TRBV28 | CASSLGDPQDTQYF | TGTGCCAGCAGTTTAGGGGATCCTCAGGATACGCAGTATTTT
15 | TRBJ2-7 | NA | TRBV6-1 | CASSEWGSATYEQYF | TGTGCCAGCAGTGAGTGGGGCAGTGCCACCTACGAGCAGTACTTC
16 | TRBJ1-4 | NA | TRBV5-1 | CASSLDYVATNEKLFF | TGCGCCAGCAGCTTGGACTACGTCGCAACTAATGAAAAACTGTTTTTT
13 | TRBJ2-1 | NA | TRBV19 | CASSIDRYNEQFF | TGTGCCAGTAGTATAGACAGGTACAATGAGCAGTTCTTC
14 | TRBJ1-3 | TRBD1 | TRBV10-2 | CASSEDRAGNTIYF | TGCGCCAGCAGTGAAGACAGGGCTGGAAACACCATATATTTT
15 | TRBJ1-5 | TRBD1 | TRBV27 | CAIGQGASFNQPQHF | TGTGCCATTGGACAGGGGGCTTCATTCAATCAGCCCCAGCATTTT
12 | TRBJ2-3 | NA | TRBV7-2 | CASSLAPDTQYF | TGTGCCAGCAGCTTAGCGCCAGATACGCAGTATTTT
13 | TRBJ2-1 | NA | TRBV28 | CASTQLPLNEQFF | TGTGCCAGCACCCAACTCCCCCTCAATGAGCAGTTCTTC
15 | TRBJ2-5 | TRBD2 | TRBV10-1 | CASSDQREGQETQYF | TGCGCCAGCAGTGACCAGCGGGAGGGGCAAGAGACCCAGTACTTC
14 | TRBJ2-2 | NA | TRBV30 | CAWTDISNTGELFF | TGTGCCTGGACCGACATATCTAACACCGGGGAGCTGTTTTTT